The 13 T cell receptor beta chains below were found in one sample sequenced in a study of blood T cell repertoires in COVID-19. The protocol was immunoSEQ multiplex PCR, while the TCRdb copy is restricted to in-frame clones and leaves out a portion. Of about 77,000 clones in the sample, more than 90% were seen once. The sequencing sample was made of peripheral blood. The receptors come from a woman older than 75 with active or convalescent COVID-19.

The gene calls are TRBV24-1 and TRBJ1-2, with 7 nucleotides matching TRBD1. V shed 4 bases and J 2 bases; nucleotides not matched to a gene: 3. In germline, CDR1 is KGHDR, CDR2 SFDVKD. The CDR3 is 14 residues long. As DNA, the CDR3 is TGTGCCACCAGTGAGGCAGGGGGAAACTATGGCTACACCTTC. Residues: CATSEAGGNYGYTF.

The CDR3 DNA is TGTGCCAGCAGCGGCCCGGAGGGCAGCGCCATGAACACTGAAGCTTTCTTT. This sequence encodes CASSGPEGSAMNTEAFF. The chain couples TRBV7-9 to TRBJ1-1; D uncertain. V dropped 5 bases and J dropped 0 bases, with 19 bases sitting between them. The CDR3 covers 17 residues. Germline values: CDR1 SEHNR, CDR2 FQNEAQ (reference sequence).

The chain carries TRBV6-1 and TRBJ2-6, with 7 bases that match TRBD1. CDR1 is MNHNS and CDR2 is SASEGT in the germline V gene. This CDR3 region has 17 residues. The V gene end was trimmed by 4 bases and the J gene end by 2 bases; junction bases not matched to a gene: 8. CDR3 amino acids: CASSGDSRGAGANVLTF. DNA for the CDR3: TGTGCCAGCAGTGGGGACAGTCGTGGGGCTGGGGCCAACGTCCTGACTTTC.

The CDR3 DNA reads as TGTGCCAGCAGCCTTAGCCTCCCCCCTCAAGAGACCCAGTACTTC. This translates into CASSLSLPPQETQYF. The J gene is TRBJ2-5, the V gene TRBV6-5, with D unresolved. The CDR3 totals 15 residues. In germline, CDR1 is MNHEY, CDR2 SVGAGI. Deletions cut 6 bases from V and 2 bases from J, with 16 bases between.

The J gene is TRBJ2-3, the V gene TRBV7-3; TRBD1 matches 9 bases. The J segment lost 0 bases and the V segment lost 5 bases, leaving 6 bases of the junction unmatched. CDR1 and CDR2 (germline): SGHTA, FQGTGA. CDR3 size: 16 residues. The CDR3 region is CASSLLGQGSTDTQYF. Written as DNA, the CDR3 is TGTGCCAGCAGCCTTCTGGGACAGGGTAGCACAGATACGCAGTATTTT.

The chain joins TRBV12-3 or TRBV12-4 to TRBJ2-5; TRBD2 matches at 7 bases. The CDR3 covers 11 residues. The ends lost 6 bases at V and 9 bases at J; junction bases unmatched: 4. The CDR3 nucleotides read TGTGCCAGCAGCGTTGGGGGGGCCCAGTACTTC. It translates to CASSVGGAQYF.

The chain links TRBV3-1 (or the pseudogene TRBV3-2) to TRBJ2-3; the D is unclear. This CDR3 is built from 14 residues. V shed 1 base and J shed 4 bases, with 9 bases lying between them. Germline CDR1 LGHDT, CDR2 YNNKEL (reference sequence). The CDR3 sequence is CASSQVNPPDTQYF. CDR3 in DNA: TGTGCCAGCAGCCAAGTCAATCCCCCAGATACGCAGTATTTT.

The chain links TRBV18 to TRBJ1-6, with 7 bases aligning to TRBD1. CDR1 is KGHSH and CDR2 is LQKENI in the germline V gene. J lost 4 bases, V lost 5 bases, and 5 bases had no gene match. The CDR3 length is 15 residues. In nucleotides, the CDR3 is TGTGCCAGCTCATATCAGGGACAGTATAATTCACCCCTCCACTTT. Translation: CASSYQGQYNSPLHF.

The chain links TRBV7-3 to TRBJ2-2; possible D gene TRBD1, 6 bases. This CDR3 has 14 amino acids. Germline-derived CDR1 and CDR2 are SGHTA and FQGTGA. Trimming pared 6 bases from V and 1 base from J, leaving 9 bases between. The CDR3 DNA reads TGTGCCAGCAGTAGGGACATGAACACCGGGGAGCTGTTTTTT. This translates into CASSRDMNTGELFF.

The rearrangement joins TRBV2 to TRBJ2-2, with a possible D match to TRBD1 (6 bases). Germline values: CDR1 SNHLY, CDR2 FYNNEI. V shed 1 base and J shed 6 bases, with 12 bases lying between them. The CDR3 is made up of 15 amino acids. CDR3: CASSEVAQGPGELFF. CDR3 nucleotide sequence: TGTGCCAGCAGTGAAGTCGCACAGGGCCCCGGGGAGCTGTTTTTT.

The rearrangement links TRBV18 to TRBJ2-7; weak D call: TRBD2 (5 bases). Trimming removed 5 bases at V and 5 bases at J, with 19 bases between. The length of the CDR3 is 15 residues. Germline V lookup: CDR1 KGHSH, CDR2 LQKENI. The CDR3 region has the DNA TGTGCCAGCTCAGCCCTTGAGAGGGCTGGCCACGAGCAGTACTTC. Its translation: CASSALERAGHEQYF. Full variable domain (remainder filled in from reference TRBV18 and TRBJ2-7): NAGVMQNPRHLVRRRGQEARLRCSPMKGHSHVYWYRQLPEEGLKFMVYLQKENIIDESGMPKERFSAEFPKEGPSILRIQQVVRGDSAAYFCASSALERAGHEQYFGPGTRLTVT.

This clone was seen a single time. This chain joins TRBV30 and TRBJ1-6; unclear D gene. The germline V gene has CDR1 GTSNPN and CDR2 SVGIG (reference sequence). The germline V and J ends were trimmed by 1 base and 5 bases, with 15 bases remaining between them. This CDR3 contains 16 residues. CDR3 in amino acids: CAWSDDQARHNSPLHF. CDR3 bases: TGTGCCTGGAGTGATGATCAGGCCCGACATAATTCACCCCTCCACTTT.

The CDR3 is CASSGGRVNEQFF. In DNA form, the CDR3 reads TGTGCCAGCAGTGGAGGCAGGGTTAATGAGCAGTTCTTC. The chain recombines TRBV2 with TRBJ2-1; D perhaps matches TRBD1 (5 bases). CDR1 SNHLY and CDR2 FYNNEI come from the germline V gene. V dropped 4 bases and J dropped 7 bases, with 11 bases sitting between them. This CDR3 has 13 amino acids. The full variable domain, completed using reference TRBV2 and TRBJ2-1, is EPEVTQTPSHQVTQMGQEVILRCVPISNHLYFYWYRQILGQKVEFLVSFYNNEISEKSEIFDDQFSVERPDGSNFTLKIRSTKLEDSAMYFCASSGGRVNEQFFGPGTRLTVL.